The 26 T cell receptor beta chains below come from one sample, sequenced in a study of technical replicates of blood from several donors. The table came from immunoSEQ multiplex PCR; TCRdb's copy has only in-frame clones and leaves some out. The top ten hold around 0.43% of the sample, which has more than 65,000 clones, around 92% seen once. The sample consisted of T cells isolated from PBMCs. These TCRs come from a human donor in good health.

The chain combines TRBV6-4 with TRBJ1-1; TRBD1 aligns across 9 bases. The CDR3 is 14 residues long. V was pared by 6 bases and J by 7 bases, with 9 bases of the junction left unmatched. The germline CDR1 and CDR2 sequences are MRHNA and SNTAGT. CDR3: CASREQGARGEAFF. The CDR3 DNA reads TGTGCCAGCAGGGAACAGGGGGCGAGGGGTGAAGCTTTCTTT.

DNA of the CDR3: TGTGCCAGCAGCCAATTCCCGGGAGGAAGGACTGAAGCTTTCTTT. As protein: CASSQFPGGRTEAFF. The chain joins TRBV16 to TRBJ1-1; D gene ambiguous. CDR1 and CDR2 (germline): KGHSY, FQNENV. The CDR3 spans 15 residues. The V and J ends lost 1 base and 5 bases respectively, with 14 bases between them.

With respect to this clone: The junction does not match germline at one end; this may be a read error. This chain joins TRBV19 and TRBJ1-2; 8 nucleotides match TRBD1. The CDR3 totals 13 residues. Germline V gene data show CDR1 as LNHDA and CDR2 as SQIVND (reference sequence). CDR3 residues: CASRIDRGYGYTF. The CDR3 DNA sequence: TGTGCCAGTAGAATAGACAGGGGTTACGGCTACACCTTC.

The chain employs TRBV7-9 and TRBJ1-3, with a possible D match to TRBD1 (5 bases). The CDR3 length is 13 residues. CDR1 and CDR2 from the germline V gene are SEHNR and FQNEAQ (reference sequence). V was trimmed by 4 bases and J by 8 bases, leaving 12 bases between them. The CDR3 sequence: CASSYQGVDTIYF. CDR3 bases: TGTGCCAGCAGCTATCAGGGCGTTGACACCATATATTTT. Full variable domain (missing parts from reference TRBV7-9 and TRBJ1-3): DTGVSQNPRHKITKRGQNVTFRCDPISEHNRLYWYRQTLGQGPEFLTYFQNEAQLEKSRLLSDRFSAERPKGSFSTLEIQRTEQGDSAMYLCASSYQGVDTIYFGEGSWLTVV.

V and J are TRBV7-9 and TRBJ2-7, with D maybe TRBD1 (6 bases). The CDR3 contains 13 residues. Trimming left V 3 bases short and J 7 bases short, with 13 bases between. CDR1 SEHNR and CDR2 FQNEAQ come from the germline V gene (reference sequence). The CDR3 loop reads CASSFAGAGEQYF. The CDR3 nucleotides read TGTGCCAGCAGCTTCGCAGGGGCAGGGGAGCAGTACTTC. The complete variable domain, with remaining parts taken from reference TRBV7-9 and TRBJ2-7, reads DTGVSQNPRHKITKRGQNVTFRCDPISEHNRLYWYRQTLGQGPEFLTYFQNEAQLEKSRLLSDRFSAERPKGSFSTLEIQRTEQGDSAMYLCASSFAGAGEQYFGPGTRLTVT.

The CDR3 loop is CASSAYIQGGSEKLFF. The DNA of the CDR3 is TGTGCCAGCAGTGCCTACATTCAGGGAGGTAGTGAAAAACTGTTTTTT. The J gene is TRBJ1-4, the V gene TRBV27, with a tentative D call TRBD1 (5 bases). Germline CDR1 and CDR2: MNHEY and SMNVEV (reference sequence). V lost 5 bases and J lost 7, with 20 bases in between. The CDR3 has 16 residues.

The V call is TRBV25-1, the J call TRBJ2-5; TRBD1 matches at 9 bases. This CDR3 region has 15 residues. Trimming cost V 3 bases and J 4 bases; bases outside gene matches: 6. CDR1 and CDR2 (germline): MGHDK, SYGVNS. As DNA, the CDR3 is TGTGCCAGCAGTGAGGACAGGGGCCAGGGAGAGACCCAGTACTTC. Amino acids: CASSEDRGQGETQYF.

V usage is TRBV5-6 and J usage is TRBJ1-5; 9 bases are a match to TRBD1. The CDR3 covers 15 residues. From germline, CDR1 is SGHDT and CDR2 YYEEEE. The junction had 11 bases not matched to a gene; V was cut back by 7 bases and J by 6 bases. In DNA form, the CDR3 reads TGTGCCAGCGGGAGATTCGGGACAGGGAGTCAGCCCCAGCATTTT. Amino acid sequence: CASGRFGTGSQPQHF.

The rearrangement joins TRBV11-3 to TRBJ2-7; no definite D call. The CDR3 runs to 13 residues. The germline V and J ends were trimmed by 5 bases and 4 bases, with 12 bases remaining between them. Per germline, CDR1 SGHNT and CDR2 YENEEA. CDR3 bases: TGTGCCAGCAGCGTATTTAACGGGTACGAGCAGTACTTC. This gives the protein CASSVFNGYEQYF.

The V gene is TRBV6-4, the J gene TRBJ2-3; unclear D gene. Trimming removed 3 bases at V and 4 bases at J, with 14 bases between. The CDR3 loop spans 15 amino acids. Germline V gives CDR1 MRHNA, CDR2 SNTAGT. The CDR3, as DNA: TGTGCCAGCAGTGAGCGCGGTACCTCACCAGATACGCAGTATTTT. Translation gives CASSERGTSPDTQYF.

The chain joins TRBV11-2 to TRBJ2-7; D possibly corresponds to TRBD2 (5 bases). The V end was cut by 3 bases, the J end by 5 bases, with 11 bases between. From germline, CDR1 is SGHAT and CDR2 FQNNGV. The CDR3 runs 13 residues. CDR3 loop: CASSLSSVHEQYF. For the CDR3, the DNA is TGTGCCAGCAGCTTGAGTAGCGTCCACGAGCAGTACTTC.

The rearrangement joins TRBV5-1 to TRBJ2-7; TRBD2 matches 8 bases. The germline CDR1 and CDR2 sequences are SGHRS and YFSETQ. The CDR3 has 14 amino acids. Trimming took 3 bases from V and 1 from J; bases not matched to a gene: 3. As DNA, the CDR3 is TGCGCCAGCAGCTGGATAGCGGGGTCCTACGAGCAGTACTTC. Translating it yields CASSWIAGSYEQYF.

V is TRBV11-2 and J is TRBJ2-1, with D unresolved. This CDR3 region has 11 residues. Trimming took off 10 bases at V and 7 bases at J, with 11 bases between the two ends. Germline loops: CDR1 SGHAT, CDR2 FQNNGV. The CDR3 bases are TGTGCCACCCTCCTCAGGAATGAGCAGTTCTTC. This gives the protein CATLLRNEQFF.

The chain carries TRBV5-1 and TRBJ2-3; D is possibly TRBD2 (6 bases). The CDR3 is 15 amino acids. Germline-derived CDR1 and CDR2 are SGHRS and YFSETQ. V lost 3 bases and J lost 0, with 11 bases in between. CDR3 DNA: TGCGCCAGCAGCTCGGGGGTTACCAGCACAGATACGCAGTATTTT. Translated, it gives CASSSGVTSTDTQYF.

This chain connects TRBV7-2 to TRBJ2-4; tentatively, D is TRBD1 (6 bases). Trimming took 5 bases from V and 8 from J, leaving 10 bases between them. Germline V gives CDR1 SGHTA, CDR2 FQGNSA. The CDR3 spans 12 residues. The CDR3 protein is CASSPRGDIQYF. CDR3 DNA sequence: TGTGCCAGCAGCCCCAGGGGTGACATTCAGTACTTC.

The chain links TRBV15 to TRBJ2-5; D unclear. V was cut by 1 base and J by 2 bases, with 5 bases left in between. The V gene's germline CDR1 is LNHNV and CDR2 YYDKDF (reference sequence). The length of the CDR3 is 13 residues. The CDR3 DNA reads TGTGCCACCAGCAGAGCCGGGCAAGAGACCCAGTACTTC. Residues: CATSRAGQETQYF.

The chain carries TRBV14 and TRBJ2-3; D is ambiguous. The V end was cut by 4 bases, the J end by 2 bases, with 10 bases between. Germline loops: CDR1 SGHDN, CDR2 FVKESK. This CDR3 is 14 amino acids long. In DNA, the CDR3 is TGTGCCAGCAGCCCTCGACTTGCCACAGATACGCAGTATTTT. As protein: CASSPRLATDTQYF.

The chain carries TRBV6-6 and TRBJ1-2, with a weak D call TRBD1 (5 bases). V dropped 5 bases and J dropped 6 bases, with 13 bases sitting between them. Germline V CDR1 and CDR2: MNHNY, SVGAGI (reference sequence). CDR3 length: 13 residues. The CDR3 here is CASSSLQGNGYTF. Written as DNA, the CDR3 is TGTGCCAGCAGTAGTCTCCAGGGAAATGGCTACACCTTC.

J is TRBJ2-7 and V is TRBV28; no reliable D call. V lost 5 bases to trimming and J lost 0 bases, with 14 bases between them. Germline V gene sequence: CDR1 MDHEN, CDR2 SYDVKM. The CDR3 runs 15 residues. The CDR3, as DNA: TGTGCCAGCAGTAGCCGGTTAACAGCCTCCTACGAGCAGTACTTC. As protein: CASSSRLTASYEQYF.

The CDR3 region is CASMGTIFEQYF. Written as DNA, the CDR3 is TGTGCCAGTATGGGGACTATTTTCGAGCAGTACTTC. The chain couples TRBV19 to TRBJ2-7; 7 bases are shared with TRBD2. Per germline, CDR1 LNHDA and CDR2 SQIVND (reference sequence). CDR3 length: 12 residues. With 7 bases clipped from V and 6 bases from J, the junction kept 6 bases outside the gene matches.

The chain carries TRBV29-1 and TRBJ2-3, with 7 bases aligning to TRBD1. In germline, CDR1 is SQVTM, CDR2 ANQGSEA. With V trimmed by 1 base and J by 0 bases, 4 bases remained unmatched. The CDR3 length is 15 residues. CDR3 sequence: CSVEGQGVSTDTQYF. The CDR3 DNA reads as TGCAGCGTTGAAGGACAGGGTGTGAGCACAGATACGCAGTATTTT.

The CDR3 region has the DNA TGTGCCAGCAGCCTCCCGACTAGCGGGAGCAATGAGCAGTTCTTC. Translation gives CASSLPTSGSNEQFF. The chain employs TRBV28 and TRBJ2-1; TRBD2 matches 12 bases. The V segment lost 6 bases and the J segment 6 bases; nucleotides outside the gene matches: 6. The germline V gene has CDR1 MDHEN and CDR2 SYDVKM. This CDR3 region has 15 residues.

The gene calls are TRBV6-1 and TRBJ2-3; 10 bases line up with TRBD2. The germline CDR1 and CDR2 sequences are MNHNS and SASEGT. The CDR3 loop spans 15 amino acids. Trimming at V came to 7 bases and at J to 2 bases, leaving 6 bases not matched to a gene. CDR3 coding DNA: TGTGCCAGCACCGCCGGGACTAGCGACACAGATACGCAGTATTTT. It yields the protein CASTAGTSDTDTQYF.

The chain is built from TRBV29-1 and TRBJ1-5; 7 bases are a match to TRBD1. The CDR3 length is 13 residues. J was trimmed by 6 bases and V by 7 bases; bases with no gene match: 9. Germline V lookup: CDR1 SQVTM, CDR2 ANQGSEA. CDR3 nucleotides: TGCAGCGCAAGTACAGGGGCTAGTCAGCCCCAGCATTTT. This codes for CSASTGASQPQHF.

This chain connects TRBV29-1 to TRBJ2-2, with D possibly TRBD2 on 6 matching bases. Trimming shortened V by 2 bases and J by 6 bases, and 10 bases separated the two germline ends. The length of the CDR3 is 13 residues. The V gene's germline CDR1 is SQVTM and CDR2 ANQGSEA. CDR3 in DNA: TGCAGCGTTGAACGGTCGGGAGCCGGGGAGCTGTTTTTT. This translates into CSVERSGAGELFF.

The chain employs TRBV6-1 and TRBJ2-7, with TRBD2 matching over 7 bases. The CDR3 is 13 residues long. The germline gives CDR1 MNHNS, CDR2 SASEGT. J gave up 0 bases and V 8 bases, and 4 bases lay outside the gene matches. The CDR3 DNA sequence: TGTGCCAGCCCTAGCGGTAGCTCCTACGAGCAGTACTTC. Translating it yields CASPSGSSYEQYF.